This T cell receptor beta chain was obtained from a study of blood T cell repertoires in COVID-19. TCRdb's copy holds only in-frame clones and misses some; the assay was immunoSEQ multiplex PCR. The sample shows 80,000 or so clones, about nine tenths of them seen only once. Looked up from germline, CDR1 is ENHRY and CDR2 is SYGVKD. The CDR3 spans 15 residues. J was trimmed by 4 bases and V by 10 bases; bases with no gene match: 16. Sequences were obtained from peripheral blood. The TCR comes from a woman aged 60-70 years with acute or convalescent COVID-19. The V call is TRBV10-3, the J call TRBJ2-7; 7 bases line up with TRBD2. The CDR3 loop is CATRKSGDLWYEQYF. The CDR3 DNA reads as TGTGCCACAAGGAAAAGCGGGGACCTATGGTACGAGCAGTACTTC.